The next 30 T cell receptor beta chains were all read from a single sample in a study of T cells in Graves' hyperthyroidism and ophthalmopathy (dated by TCRdb to the late 2010s). Libraries were made using multiplex PCR. Sequencing used an Illumina HiSeq 2000. The TCR beta CDR3 regions were amplified from the RNA transcripts. The TCR CDR3 was subjected to a first round of RT-PCR using the HTBI primer set and the Qiagen OneStep RT-PCR kit. TCRdb reanalyzed the raw reads on its own, using fastp at Q25 for trimming and MiXCR for clone calling, and kept in-frame beta chains. Each CDR3 protein gets just one entry, which takes the most common genes and DNA from the rows behind it. Counted in this sample were around 580,000 distinct CDR3 sequences; 46% of them appeared once. Jointly, the top ten make up more than 7% of the sample. The sequenced sample was peripheral blood or thyroid tissue (not recorded which). These receptors came from a woman aged 18-29 years with Graves' hyperthyroidism.

This sequence joins TRBV10-3 and TRBJ2-7; 10 bases line up with TRBD2. Losses at the gene ends were 3 bases for V and 5 bases for J; bases not matched to a gene: 7. Germline V gene lookup returns CDR1 ENHRY and CDR2 SYGVKD. The CDR3 loop spans 15 amino acids. The CDR3 loop is CAISELGAGGDEQYF. The CDR3 coding sequence is TGTGCCATCAGTGAATTGGGAGCGGGAGGGGACGAGCAGTACTTC.

This clonotype was counted ten times or more. The chain employs TRBV2 and TRBJ1-2; D perhaps matches TRBD1 (5 bases). Germline CDR1 SNHLY, CDR2 FYNNEI. CDR3 length: 15 amino acids. V lost 7 bases and J lost 4, with 19 bases in between. The CDR3 loop reads CASTVGTYGGYGYTF. In DNA form, the CDR3 reads TGTGCCAGCACGGTAGGGACCTACGGCGGCTATGGCTACACCTTC.

This clonotype was seen at least ten times. The V and J genes are TRBV9 and TRBJ2-2, with 10 bases matching TRBD1. V lost 3 bases and J lost 7; bases outside the gene matches: 6. Germline V CDR1 and CDR2: SGDLS, YYNGEE. The CDR3 is 15 residues long. The DNA of the CDR3 is TGTGCCAGCAGCGCAGGGGACAGGGGTAGCGGGGAGCTGTTTTTT. Its protein is CASSAGDRGSGELFF. Drawing the rest from reference TRBV9 and TRBJ2-2, the complete variable domain is DSGVTQTPKHLITATGQRVTLRCSPRSGDLSVYWYQQSLDQGLQFLIQYYNGEERAKGNILERFSAQQFPDLHSELNLSSLELGDSALYFCASSAGDRGSGELFFGEGSRLTVL.

Of note for this clonotype: This may arise from a read error, as a much more abundant clone is one base away. The rearrangement uses TRBV7-3 and TRBJ1-6; possibly TRBD1 for D (5 bases). Germline loops: CDR1 SGHTA, CDR2 FQGTGA. The length of the CDR3 is 16 residues. The CDR3 bases are TGCGCCAGCAGCCCGGGGACTTCCTCCTATAATCCACCCCTCCACTTT. This gives the protein CASSPGTSSYNPPLHF.

This clonotype was observed many times. The genes are TRBV7-2 and TRBJ2-7, with D perhaps TRBD2 (5 bases). Trimming removed 1 base from V and 3 bases from J, with 19 bases in between. The CDR3 has 17 amino acids. Germline CDR1 is SGHTA and CDR2 is FQGNSA. The CDR3, as DNA: TGTGCCAGCAGCTTAGGGGTAGCGCGCTTCTTCGACTACGAGCAGTACTTC. This sequence encodes CASSLGVARFFDYEQYF.

The chain couples TRBV5-1 to TRBJ2-6, with D perhaps being TRBD1 or TRBD2 (6 bases each). This CDR3 is 16 amino acids long. V was shortened by 4 bases and J by 7 bases, with 18 bases between the two germline ends. Germline CDR1 and CDR2: SGHRS and YFSETQ. The CDR3 region is CASSGGGSGAANVLTF. The CDR3 DNA sequence: TGCGCCAGCAGCGGAGGGGGGTCCGGGGCAGCCAACGTCCTGACTTTC.

The rearrangement uses TRBV20-1 and TRBJ2-3; the D gene is possibly TRBD2 (6 bases). Trimming pared 1 base from V and 3 bases from J, leaving 8 bases between. CDR1 is DFQATT, CDR2 SNEGSKA, per germline (reference sequence). This CDR3 has 13 amino acids. This CDR3 reads CSARGLDTDTQYF. Written as DNA, the CDR3 is TGCAGTGCTAGAGGACTAGATACAGATACGCAGTATTTT.

The J gene is TRBJ2-7, the V gene TRBV7-8; TRBD1 matches 7 bases. CDR1 and CDR2 from the germline V gene are SGHVS and FQNEAQ. The CDR3 has 13 amino acids. Trimming took 5 bases from V and 8 from J; bases not matched to a gene: 9. The CDR3 loop is CASSPGGWPQQYF. Written as DNA, the CDR3 is TGTGCCAGCAGCCCAGGGGGATGGCCCCAGCAGTACTTC.

The rearrangement uses TRBV25-1 and TRBJ2-7; 9 nucleotides match TRBD2. CDR1 and CDR2 (germline): MGHDK, SYGVNS. J was trimmed by 3 bases and V by 8 bases; bases with no gene match: 8. The CDR3 totals 14 residues. The CDR3 region has the DNA TGTGCCAGCGAATTAGCGGGAGTCATCTACGAGCAGTACTTC. This sequence encodes CASELAGVIYEQYF.

This clonotype was seen only a few times. This chain links TRBV6-5 with TRBJ2-7; 8 positions match TRBD2. Trimming took 8 bases from V and 4 from J; bases not matched to a gene: 22. Germline CDR1 MNHEY, CDR2 SVGAGI. This CDR3 has 18 residues. CDR3 in amino acids: CASGLLAASRRSQYEQYF. As DNA, the CDR3 is TGTGCCAGCGGCTTACTAGCGGCCTCCCGAAGGTCCCAGTACGAGCAGTACTTC.

The chain employs TRBV7-2 and TRBJ2-5; 13 bases are a match to TRBD2. Germline lookup yields CDR1 SGHTA and CDR2 FQGNSA. With 6 bases clipped from V and 6 bases from J, the junction kept 13 bases outside the gene matches. The CDR3 is 17 residues long. CDR3 region: CASSPGTSGAPFQTQYF. The CDR3 region has the DNA TGTGCCAGCAGTCCCGGGACTAGCGGGGCTCCTTTCCAGACCCAGTACTTC.

The chain uses TRBV2 and TRBJ2-3; 8 positions match TRBD2. CDR1 is SNHLY, CDR2 FYNNEI, per germline. The CDR3 has 14 residues. V shed 4 bases, J shed 1 base, and the junction held 1 base outside the gene matches. The DNA of the CDR3 is TGTGCCAGCAGTGGACTAGCGCGCACAGATACGCAGTATTTT. It specifies CASSGLARTDTQYF.

In its sample, this clonotype was seen a few times. The V and J genes are TRBV5-8 and TRBJ1-1; TRBD1 might be the D (5 bases). Deletions cut 2 bases from V and 4 bases from J, with 9 bases between. Germline V lookup: CDR1 SGHTS, CDR2 YDEGEE. There are 13 residues in the CDR3. The DNA of the CDR3 is TGTGCCAGCAGCTTTTCGGGGGTCACTGAAGCTTTCTTT. Its protein product is CASSFSGVTEAFF.

This clonotype was detected ten times or more. The chain couples TRBV19 to TRBJ1-2; D call uncertain. Per the germline V gene, CDR1 is LNHDA and CDR2 is SQIVND (reference sequence). CDR3 size: 14 residues. V was shortened by 5 bases and J by 0 bases, with 10 bases between the two germline ends. The CDR3 loop reads CASSPSTANYGYTF. CDR3 sequence (DNA): TGTGCCAGTAGTCCATCAACAGCTAACTATGGCTACACCTTC.

This clonotype turned up a few times. The chain uses TRBV27 and TRBJ1-2; TRBD1 aligns across 9 bases. The CDR3 spans 15 residues. Trimming at V came to 4 bases and at J to 4 bases, leaving 7 bases not matched to a gene. From germline, CDR1 is MNHEY and CDR2 SMNVEV (reference sequence). CDR3: CASSSTGTGFYGYTF. In DNA form, the CDR3 reads TGTGCCAGCAGTTCTACCGGGACAGGGTTCTATGGCTACACCTTC.

About this clonotype: Germline and junction disagree at one end, which may indicate a read error. This CDR3 is CASIGGLGNTEAFF. The DNA of the CDR3 is TGTGCTAGCATCGGGGGGCTAGGGAACACTGAAGCTTTCTTT. V gene TRBV12-3 or TRBV12-4 combines with J gene TRBJ1-1; possibly TRBD1 for D (6 bases). The CDR3 sequence is 14 residues long.

There are many counts of this clonotype. The chain's CDR3 is CATSGPETGSGELFF. The CDR3 bases are TGTGCCACCAGTGGGCCGGAGACAGGGAGCGGGGAGCTGTTTTTT. J is TRBJ2-2 and V is TRBV24-1; 7 bases are a match to TRBD1. The ends lost 5 bases at V and 7 bases at J; junction bases unmatched: 9. CDR3 length: 15 residues. Germline loops: CDR1 KGHDR, CDR2 SFDVKD.

CDR3 sequence reads: CASSLAFRNDNEQFF. The CDR3 region has the DNA TGTGCCAGCAGCTTAGCATTCCGGAACGACAATGAGCAGTTCTTC. This chain connects TRBV7-6 to TRBJ2-7; D gene unclear. The J call could be wrong; TRBJ2-1 is a better fit for the DNA end. This CDR3 comprises 15 residues. CDR1 is SGHVS, CDR2 FNYEAQ, per germline.

The chain joins TRBV2 to TRBJ1-1; possibly TRBD1 for D (6 bases). This CDR3 region has 13 residues. Germline-derived CDR1 and CDR2 are SNHLY and FYNNEI. Deletions cut 6 bases from V and 7 bases from J, with 15 bases between. CDR3 DNA sequence: TGTGCCAGCAGCACGACGGGGGGCGGTGAAGCTTTCTTT. The encoded protein is CASSTTGGGEAFF.

In its sample, this clonotype was seen a few times. CDR3 bases: TGTGCCAGCAGCCGGGGGACCCTTAACACCGGGGAGCTGTTTTTT. Translating it yields CASSRGTLNTGELFF. The chain recombines TRBV13 with TRBJ2-2; D might be TRBD2 (6 bases). This CDR3 has 15 residues. The V gene's germline CDR1 is PRHDT and CDR2 FYEKMQ (reference sequence). Trimming left V 5 bases short and J 2 bases short, with 12 bases between.

This clonotype was seen a few times. The chain links TRBV27 to TRBJ2-2, with TRBD2 matching over 15 bases. Germline V gives CDR1 MNHEY, CDR2 SMNVEV (reference sequence). The trim removed 6 bases at V and 7 bases at J, leaving 6 bases unmatched. The CDR3 runs to 16 residues. The CDR3 is CASSGTSGRHGGELFF. The CDR3 DNA reads TGTGCCAGCAGCGGGACTAGCGGGAGGCATGGCGGGGAGCTGTTTTTT.

The chain is built from TRBV2 and TRBJ2-2; D is uncertain. CDR3 length: 12 amino acids. Germline assignment: CDR1 SNHLY and CDR2 FYNNEI. V was trimmed by 6 bases and J by 6 bases, leaving 8 bases between them. The CDR3 region is CASRKTAGELFF. DNA for the CDR3: TGTGCCAGCAGGAAAACGGCCGGGGAGCTGTTTTTT. Together with reference TRBV2 and TRBJ2-2, the CDR3 gives the full variable domain: EPEVTQTPSHQVTQMGQEVILRCVPISNHLYFYWYRQILGQKVEFLVSFYNNEISEKSEIFDDQFSVERPDGSNFTLKIRSTKLEDSAMYFCASRKTAGELFFGEGSRLTVL.

The chain is built from TRBV7-9 and TRBJ1-1, with unresolved D. The V gene's germline CDR1 is SEHNR and CDR2 FQNEAQ (reference sequence). The CDR3 has 12 amino acids. Trimming left V 11 bases short and J 4 bases short, with 14 bases between. The DNA of the CDR3 is TGTGCCGGAGAGGCGGGGAGCACTGAAGCTTTCTTT. This sequence encodes CAGEAGSTEAFF.

This clonotype was counted a few times. The chain carries TRBV2 and TRBJ2-1, with D hard to call. The CDR3 runs to 12 residues. The V end lost 3 bases, the J end lost 8 bases, and 8 bases lay between the germline ends. Germline CDR1 SNHLY, CDR2 FYNNEI. The CDR3 nucleotides are TGTGCCAGCAGTGAGTTTATCCATGAGCAGTTCTTC. Translating gives CASSEFIHEQFF.

V and J are TRBV20-1 and TRBJ1-6, with 7 bases that match TRBD1. Germline V lookup: CDR1 DFQATT, CDR2 SNEGSKA (reference sequence). After removal of 0 bases from V and 10 bases from J, the junction contained 12 bases not matched to a gene. The CDR3 length is 16 residues. CDR3 DNA sequence: TGCAGTGCTAGAGACCCCCGACAGGGTCGGGACTCACCCCTCCACTTT. Encoded protein: CSARDPRQGRDSPLHF.

Many counts were recorded for this clonotype. The rearrangement links TRBV29-1 to TRBJ2-2, with no clear D. This CDR3 is built from 13 residues. From germline, CDR1 is SQVTM and CDR2 ANQGSEA. The ends were cut back, 5 bases at V and 0 bases at J, with 7 bases in the middle. CDR3 protein: CSVLGTNTGELFF. The CDR3 nucleotides are TGCAGCGTTCTGGGGACGAACACCGGGGAGCTGTTTTTT.

The chain recombines TRBV7-9 with TRBJ2-7, with D hard to call. The CDR3 is made up of 10 amino acids. Deletions cut 2 bases from V and 8 bases from J, with 4 bases between. Germline CDR1 reads SEHNR; CDR2 reads FQNEAQ (reference sequence). CDR3 DNA sequence: TGTGCCAGCAGCTTACTACAGCAGTACTTC. This translates into CASSLLQQYF.

In this sample, this clonotype turned up many times. The chain employs TRBV19 and TRBJ1-2; 7 nucleotides agree with TRBD1. Germline V lookup: CDR1 LNHDA, CDR2 SQIVND (reference sequence). This CDR3 has 11 amino acids. Trimming took 8 bases from V and 6 from J; bases not matched to a gene: 3. This CDR3 reads CASGTGDGYTF. Here the CDR3 DNA reads TGTGCCAGTGGTACAGGGGATGGCTACACCTTC.

V and J are TRBV7-8 and TRBJ1-2; 10 nucleotides align to TRBD1. The CDR3 totals 14 residues. V gave up 1 base and J gave up 6 bases; unmatched junction bases: 2. The germline V gene has CDR1 SGHVS and CDR2 FQNEAQ. CDR3 region: CASSLEGTGDGYTF. The CDR3 nucleotides read TGTGCCAGCAGCTTAGAGGGGACAGGGGATGGCTACACCTTC.

The V call is TRBV5-1, the J call TRBJ2-3; D ambiguous. The V gene's germline CDR1 is SGHRS and CDR2 YFSETQ. The CDR3 totals 13 residues. Trimming removed 0 bases at V and 4 bases at J, with 6 bases between. The CDR3 sequence is CASSLDSPDTQYF. CDR3 in DNA: TGCGCCAGCAGCTTGGATTCTCCAGATACGCAGTATTTT.